The text below deals with one T cell receptor (beta chain). The antigen remains undetermined. Time point in this sample: newly diagnosed GD, antithyroid drugs for less than 3 months. Following extraction of RNA from PBMCs, that RNA was used to make the TCR library. These data are taken from a study of regulatory T cells in long-lasting Graves disease. Study-wide results and limits: Researchers examined only peripheral blood and not thyroid tissue.

Arm-PCR of CDR3 regions and iRepertoire HTBI primers were used to build TCR beta libraries. TCRdb redid the calling of the multiplex PCR reads with MiXCR, one entry per CDR3 protein. The table includes some 410,000 distinct CDR3 sequences, about a sixth detected once. The V segment lost 1 base and the J segment 3 bases; nucleotides outside the gene matches: 6. The CDR3 is 16 amino acids. Germline loops: CDR1 MDHEN, CDR2 SYDVKM. The data also belong to a second study, concerning T cells in Graves' hyperthyroidism and ophthalmopathy. From that study: Blood also showed most of the thyroid clonotypes that were expanded above 0.001. Stable hyperthyroidism was told apart from ophthalmopathy by a model built on 13 V-J features.

The genes are TRBV28 and TRBJ1-5; TRBD1 aligns across 7 bases. This clonotype originated in a woman aged 25 to 39 with Graves disease. Sample: peripheral blood mononuclear cells (PBMCs), taken at new diagnosis, from a patient treated with antithyroid drugs. The CDR3 here is CASSLYRDSFNQPQHF. DNA of the CDR3: TGTGCCAGCAGTTTATACCGGGACAGCTTCAATCAGCCCCAGCATTTT. Drawing the rest from reference TRBV28 and TRBJ1-5, the complete variable domain is DVKVTQSSRYLVKRTGEKVFLECVQDMDHENMFWYRQDPGLGLRLIYFSYDVKMKEKGDIPEGYSVSREKKERFSLILESASTNQTSMYLCASSLYRDSFNQPQHFGDGTRLSIL.